Listed below are T cell receptor beta chains from one sample, sequenced in a study of cytomegalovirus exposure and HLA in healthy donors. Assay: immunoSEQ multiplex PCR; the TCRdb copy retains only in-frame clones and omits some. This sample has about 140,000 clones, with just over 70% found just once. Sequencing was done on a sample of PBMCs. These receptors originate from a woman aged 30 to 39 in good health and CMV-seronegative. The CDR3 runs from the conserved cysteine through the conserved F or W. D genes are given only for firm matches. Clone size, where shown, is once, few, many, or a class for clones that have expanded.

V	J	D	size	DNA	CDR3
TRBV5-1	TRBJ2-1	TRBD1	-	TGCGCCAGCAGCGTAACCGGGACAGGCAATGAGCAGTTCTTC	CASSVTGTGNEQFF
TRBV6-1	TRBJ2-5	-	few	TGTGCCAGCAGGGCCATTTTTCTGGGGAGGGAGACCCAGTACTTC	CASRAIFLGRETQYF
TRBV5-4	TRBJ2-1	-	-	TGTGCCAGCAGCTTGGTAGGGGGCAATGAGCAGTTCTTC	CASSLVGGNEQFF
TRBV5-5	TRBJ2-3	-	-	TGTGCCAGCAGCCAGGCTGACGGCCCAGATACGCAGTATTTT	CASSQADGPDTQYF
TRBV5-1	TRBJ2-3	TRBD2	-	TGCGCCAGCAGCTTGGACACTAGCGGGGGTGTAGATACGCAGTATTTT	CASSLDTSGGVDTQYF
TRBV7-3	TRBJ2-3	TRBD1	-	TGTGCCAGCAGCTCGGGACAGGGCACAGATACGCAGTATTTT	CASSSGQGTDTQYF
TRBV6-5	TRBJ1-1	-	once	TGTGCCAGCAGGTGGGGAGTGAACACTGAAGCTTTCTTT	CASRWGVNTEAFF
TRBV20-1	TRBJ2-5	-	-	TGCAGTGCTAGAGATGAGGCCCAGTACTTC	CSARDEAQYF
TRBV29-1	TRBJ2-3	TRBD1	few	TGCACCATCCTTAGGGGGCACGTAGATACGCAGTATTTT	CTILRGHVDTQYF
TRBV6-5	TRBJ2-7	-	-	TGTGCCAGCAGCGTTGACTCCGGAGAAGCCTACGAGCAGTACTTC	CASSVDSGEAYEQYF
TRBV6-1	TRBJ2-7	-	-	TGTGCCAGCAGTTCTCATCCAGATCACGAGCAGTACTTC	CASSSHPDHEQYF
TRBV2	TRBJ2-7	TRBD2	-	TGTGCCAGCAGTGAAGCGCTTCGGGGGGACGAGCAGTACTTC	CASSEALRGDEQYF
TRBV11-2	TRBJ2-5	-	once	TGTGCCAGCAGCTCTACTAGCTTTCAAGAGACCCAGTACTTC	CASSSTSFQETQYF
TRBV10-3	TRBJ2-7	-	-	TGTGCCAGCGGGCAGAAGCACAGCTCCTACGAGCAGTACTTC	CASGQKHSSYEQYF
TRBV7-2	TRBJ2-7	TRBD2	-	TGTGCCAGCAGCCGTCTGGCTACTAGCGGGGACCACGAGCAGTACTTC	CASSRLATSGDHEQYF
TRBV4-1	TRBJ1-5	-	once	TGCGCCAGCAGCCAAGGTCAGCAGGAGGTGAGTCAGCCCCAGCATTTT	CASSQGQQEVSQPQHF
TRBV25-1	TRBJ1-4	-	-	TGTGCCAGCACTGGGGAGGAAGCAACTAATGAAAAACTGTTTTTT	CASTGEEATNEKLFF
TRBV11-2	TRBJ2-2	TRBD2	-	TGTGCCAGCAGCTTAGTACGTGTCGGCGGGAGCGCCGGGGAGCTGTTTTTT	CASSLVRVGGSAGELFF
TRBV21-1	TRBJ1-3	-	few	TGTGCCAGCAGCAAATCCAGGGTTTCTGGAAACACCATATATTTT	CASSKSRVSGNTIYF
TRBV28	TRBJ2-7	-	-	TGTGCCAGCAGTTTTGGCGCGGGCGAGCAGTACTTC	CASSFGAGEQYF
TRBV30	TRBJ2-2	TRBD2	few	TGTGCCTGGAGTGTAGTTTTCGTTTCTGGGACTAGCGGGAGTAGTAGGGGGACCGGGGAGCTGTTTTTT	CAWSVVFVSGTSGSSRGTGELFF
TRBV7-2	TRBJ2-3	-	few	TGTGCCAGCAGCTTAGTCTCGACTAGCACAGATACGCAGTATTTT	CASSLVSTSTDTQYF
TRBV5-1	TRBJ2-5	-	-	TGCGCCAGCAGCTTGTACGCGGGGGCCGGAGGAGAGACCCAGTACTTC	CASSLYAGAGGETQYF
TRBV18	TRBJ2-2	-	-	TGTGCCAGCTCAGGGGACTCGGTCACCGGGGAGCTGTTTTTT	CASSGDSVTGELFF
TRBV2	TRBJ1-1	-	few	TGTGCCAGCAGTGATGGAGGGGACCCTGAAAACACTGAAGCTTTCTTT	CASSDGGDPENTEAFF
TRBV2	TRBJ1-1	TRBD1	-	TGTGCCAGCAGTGAAAACCGACAGGGACTCACTGAAGCTTTCTTT	CASSENRQGLTEAFF
TRBV9	TRBJ2-5	TRBD2	-	TGTGCCAGCAGCGTAGGACCGGCGGGGGGCAACCAAGAGACCCAGTACTTC	CASSVGPAGGNQETQYF
TRBV6-5	TRBJ2-5	TRBD2	-	TGTGCCAGCAGTTACTTGGAGGGAGGGAGTAGAGAGACCCAGTACTTC	CASSYLEGGSRETQYF
TRBV7-9	TRBJ2-7	-	-	TGTGCCAGCAGCTTAGGGGCAGGGTCGCTCCACGAGCAGTACTTC	CASSLGAGSLHEQYF